The 13 T cell receptor beta chains given below trace back to one sample, sequenced in a study of cytomegalovirus exposure and HLA in healthy donors. The PCR contained 60 Vbeta and 13 Jbeta primers. Clones were sequenced by immunoSEQ multiplex PCR, and TCRdb holds only the in-frame ones, with some missing. The sample consists of under 95,000 clones, approximately 7.6% of them appearing once. Specimen: PBMCs. These receptors were obtained from a man aged 50-59 years in good health and CMV-seronegative.

This clone appeared a few times. This chain connects TRBV15 to TRBJ1-1; D remains ambiguous. Germline V CDR1 and CDR2: LNHNV, YYDKDF (reference sequence). The CDR3 is 14 amino acids. Trimming took 0 bases from V and 3 from J, leaving 8 bases between them. The CDR3 region is CATSRESQYTEAFF. In DNA, the CDR3 is TGTGCCACCAGCAGAGAGTCCCAATACACTGAAGCTTTCTTT.

The chain couples TRBV5-1 to TRBJ2-2; 7 bases map to TRBD2. Per germline, CDR1 SGHRS and CDR2 YFSETQ. This CDR3 has 16 residues. V shed 5 bases and J 3 bases; nucleotides not matched to a gene: 10. CDR3: CASSYGLGSDTGELFF. In DNA form, the CDR3 reads TGCGCCAGCAGTTATGGACTAGGGTCTGACACCGGGGAGCTGTTTTTT.

The chain joins TRBV5-1 to TRBJ2-1; D is possibly TRBD1 (5 bases). In germline, CDR1 is SGHRS, CDR2 YFSETQ. V lost 0 bases and J 4 bases, leaving 11 bases between the germline ends. The CDR3 is made up of 15 amino acids. DNA of the CDR3: TGCGCCAGCAGCTTGGAAAGCAGGGCGTACAATGAGCAGTTCTTC. Its translation: CASSLESRAYNEQFF. The complete variable domain, with remaining parts taken from reference TRBV5-1 and TRBJ2-1, reads KAGVTQTPRYLIKTRGQQVTLSCSPISGHRSVSWYQQTPGQGLQFLFEYFSETQRNKGNFPGRFSGRQFSNSRSEMNVSTLELGDSALYLCASSLESRAYNEQFFGPGTRLTVL.

The chain has TRBV28 and TRBJ1-1; no clear D gene. V dropped 6 bases and J dropped 4 bases, with 15 bases sitting between them. The CDR3 runs to 14 residues. The germline CDR1 and CDR2 sequences are MDHEN and SYDVKM. The CDR3 loop reads CASRGGGMSTEAFF. CDR3 DNA sequence: TGTGCCAGCAGGGGCGGAGGCATGAGCACTGAAGCTTTCTTT.

The chain carries TRBV11-3 and TRBJ1-2, with D perhaps TRBD1 (5 bases). Trimming took off 2 bases at V and 8 bases at J, with 15 bases between the two ends. The CDR3 is made up of 14 amino acids. Germline lookup yields CDR1 SGHNT and CDR2 YENEEA. In nucleotides, the CDR3 is TGTGCCAGCAGCTTAACCGGATGGGGGGAAGGCTACACCTTC. It codes for CASSLTGWGEGYTF.

This clone was detected only a few times. The chain employs TRBV7-9 and TRBJ2-7; 7 positions match TRBD1. The CDR3 consists of 16 residues. V shed 4 bases and J 0 bases; nucleotides not matched to a gene: 9. From germline, CDR1 is SEHNR and CDR2 FQNEAQ (reference sequence). The CDR3 spells CASSSWTGLSSYEQYF. In DNA form, the CDR3 reads TGTGCCAGCAGCTCCTGGACAGGCCTGAGCTCCTACGAGCAGTACTTC.

V usage is TRBV28 and J usage is TRBJ1-2; tentative D call: TRBD1 (6 bases). The ends were cut back, 2 bases at V and 5 bases at J, with 15 bases in the middle. Looked up from germline, CDR1 is MDHEN and CDR2 is SYDVKM. The CDR3 has 15 residues. CDR3 sequence: CASSLGGASRYGYTF. The CDR3 coding sequence is TGTGCCAGCAGTTTAGGGGGCGCCTCGAGGTATGGCTACACCTTC.

This clone has just a few counts. The CDR3, as DNA: TGTGCCACCCTGGGAGCAGGGGCGGATGGGGCCAACGTCCTGACTTTC. Encoded protein: CATLGAGADGANVLTF. The V and J genes are TRBV28 and TRBJ2-6, with a possible D match to TRBD1 (6 bases). Per the germline V gene, CDR1 is MDHEN and CDR2 is SYDVKM. V was trimmed by 10 bases and J by 3 bases, leaving 19 bases between them. The CDR3 extends over 16 amino acids.

This clone was detected a few times. This chain links TRBV19 with TRBJ2-7, with TRBD1 matching 7 bases. There are 13 residues in the CDR3. V dropped 5 bases and J dropped 1; count of bases not matched to a gene: 2. Germline V gene sequence: CDR1 LNHDA, CDR2 SQIVND (reference sequence). CDR3 DNA: TGTGCCAGTAGTGCGGACAGGTCCTACGAGCAGTACTTC. It codes for CASSADRSYEQYF.

This clone was seen a few times. This sequence joins TRBV2 and TRBJ1-2; maybe TRBD1 (5 bases). Germline V CDR1 and CDR2: SNHLY, FYNNEI. The CDR3 sequence is 16 residues long. V was cut by 5 bases and J by 6 bases, with 22 bases left in between. The CDR3 nucleotides are TGTGCCAGCAGTTCGCAGGTGGCAGGCCGGGGGGATGGCTACACCTTC. Protein: CASSSQVAGRGDGYTF.

This clone occurred a few times. The chain has TRBV11-2 and TRBJ1-2, with D tentatively TRBD1 (5 bases). V lost 2 bases, J lost 3 bases, and 13 bases lay in between. Germline assignment: CDR1 SGHAT and CDR2 FQNNGV. CDR3 length: 15 amino acids. The CDR3 spells CASSLQGRTDYGYTF. CDR3 coding DNA: TGTGCCAGCAGCTTACAGGGTAGGACGGACTATGGCTACACCTTC.

The CDR3 sequence is CASSESPLAGAPSPYNEQFF. DNA of the CDR3: TGTGCCAGCAGTGAATCTCCACTAGCGGGGGCCCCGAGCCCTTACAATGAGCAGTTCTTC. The chain uses TRBV6-1 and TRBJ2-1, with 11 positions matching TRBD2. The V segment lost 2 bases and the J segment 4 bases; nucleotides outside the gene matches: 16. CDR1 is MNHNS, CDR2 SASEGT, per germline. The CDR3 consists of 20 residues.

This chain uses TRBV9 with TRBJ2-3, with TRBD2 identical over 11 bases. CDR1 and CDR2 from the germline V gene are SGDLS and YYNGEE. Losses at the gene ends were 3 bases for V and 0 bases for J; bases not matched to a gene: 3. The CDR3 loop spans 16 amino acids. CDR3 loop: CASSETSGESTDTQYF. CDR3 bases: TGTGCCAGCAGCGAGACTAGCGGGGAAAGCACAGATACGCAGTATTTT.